This T cell receptor (beta chain) was captured in a study of T-cell reconstitution after alpha-beta-depleted transplantation in children. Unique molecular identifiers were built into the TCRbeta library. MiXCR, applied by TCRdb to the PCR reads, yields one record per CDR3 protein. The table records some 500,000 distinct CDR3 sequences, around 18% of them present only once. The specimen comprised PBMCs from the stem cell graft donor, sampled from the stem cell graft. The receptor's source is a human donor who donated a stem cell graft to a child with acute lymphoblastic leukemia.

The CDR3, as DNA: TGTGCCAGCAGCTTGGGGGGACTAGCGGGACCAGATACGCAGTATTTT. It yields the protein CASSLGGLAGPDTQYF. The chain links TRBV5-4 to TRBJ2-3; TRBD2 matches at 13 bases. The germline V gene has CDR1 SGHNT and CDR2 YYREEE (reference sequence). Germline trimming cut 0 bases from V and 4 bases from J; bases unmatched to any gene: 2. The CDR3 runs to 16 residues.